This entry is about one T cell receptor beta chain. Germline lookup yields CDR1 SGHAT and CDR2 FQNNGV. The ends lost 2 bases at V and 7 bases at J; junction bases unmatched: 17. This CDR3 spans 18 amino acids. Sequenced by immunoSEQ multiplex PCR; TCRdb stores in-frame clones only, minus some. Of fewer than 35,000 clones listed, around 87% are singletons. The data were taken from a study of blood T cell repertoires in COVID-19. The sample was peripheral blood. The gene calls are TRBV11-2 and TRBJ2-1, with TRBD2 matching over 7 bases. This clonotype was sampled from a man between 45 and 60 years old with active or convalescent COVID-19. This chain's CDR3 is CASSLSLAGEILGNEQFF. CDR3 DNA sequence: TGTGCCAGCAGCTTAAGTTTGGCGGGAGAGATCCTAGGGAATGAGCAGTTCTTC.